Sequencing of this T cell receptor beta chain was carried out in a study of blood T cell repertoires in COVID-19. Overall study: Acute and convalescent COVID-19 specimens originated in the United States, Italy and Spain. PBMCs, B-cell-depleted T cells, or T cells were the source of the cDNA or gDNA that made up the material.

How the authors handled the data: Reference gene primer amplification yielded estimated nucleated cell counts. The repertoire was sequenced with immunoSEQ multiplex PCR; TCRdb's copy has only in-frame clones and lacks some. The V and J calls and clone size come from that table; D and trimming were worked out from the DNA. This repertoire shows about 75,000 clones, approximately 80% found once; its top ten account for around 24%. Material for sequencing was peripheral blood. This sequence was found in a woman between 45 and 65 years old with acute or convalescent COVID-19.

CDR3 in amino acids: CASSLRGTSVGYQFF. The CDR3 DNA reads as TGTGCCAGCAGTTTAAGGGGGACTAGCGTGGGGTACCAGTTCTTC. This chain uses TRBV28 with TRBJ2-1, with TRBD2 matching 10 bases. After removal of 2 bases from V and 13 bases from J, the junction contained 11 bases not matched to a gene. Germline V gene lookup returns CDR1 MDHEN and CDR2 SYDVKM. The CDR3 contains 15 residues.